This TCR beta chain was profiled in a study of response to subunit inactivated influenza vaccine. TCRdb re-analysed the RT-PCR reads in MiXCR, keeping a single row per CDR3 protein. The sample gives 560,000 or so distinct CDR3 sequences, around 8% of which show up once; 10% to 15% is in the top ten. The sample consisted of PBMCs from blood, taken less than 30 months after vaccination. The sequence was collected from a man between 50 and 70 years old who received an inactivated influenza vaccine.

The CDR3 is CASSYSLGQGARQPQHF. The CDR3 DNA follows: TGTGCCAGCAGTTACTCGTTGGGACAGGGGGCAAGGCAGCCCCAGCATTTT. The rearrangement uses TRBV6-5 and TRBJ1-5; 12 bases are a match to TRBD1. This CDR3 contains 17 residues. V lost 0 bases and J lost 7; bases outside the gene matches: 7. Germline lookup yields CDR1 MNHEY and CDR2 SVGAGI.